Below are 24 T cell receptor beta chains sequenced from a single sample in a study of Ad26.COV2.S vaccination and SARS-CoV-2 variants. Clones were sequenced by immunoSEQ multiplex PCR, and TCRdb holds only the in-frame ones, with some missing. This sample has around 350,000 clones, with 80% to 90% found just once. The treatment is: some 20 received Ad26.COV2.S at low or high dose, single or two shots; about five received placebo; per-sample allocation not given. Day 63 after the first vaccine or placebo injection was the time point for sampling. This specimen consisted of peripheral blood, obtained in a trial of Ad26.COV2.S vaccine versus placebo. These TCRs come from a person aged 18 to 65 who received the Ad26.COV2.S COVID-19 vaccine or a placebo.

This clone was seen only a few times. This chain links TRBV6-6 with TRBJ1-5; perhaps TRBD1 as D (5 bases). V was shortened by 5 bases and J by 1 base, with 9 bases between the two germline ends. The germline V gene encodes CDR1 MNHNY and CDR2 SVGAGI (reference sequence). The CDR3 runs 14 residues. CDR3: CASSRGGSNQPQHF. CDR3 DNA: TGTGCCAGCAGTCGCGGGGGGAGCAATCAGCCCCAGCATTTT.

This clone was found many times. The rearrangement uses TRBV28 and TRBJ2-7; the D gene is possibly TRBD1 (5 bases). The germline V gene encodes CDR1 MDHEN and CDR2 SYDVKM. V lost 2 bases to trimming and J lost 3 bases, with 8 bases between them. The CDR3 runs to 13 residues. The CDR3 loop reads CASSLGHFYEQYF. CDR3 coding DNA: TGTGCCAGCAGTTTAGGACACTTCTACGAGCAGTACTTC.

This clone was counted a single time. This sequence joins TRBV7-2 and TRBJ2-7; possible D gene TRBD2, 5 bases. Germline V lookup: CDR1 SGHTA, CDR2 FQGNSA. With 5 bases removed from V and 2 bases from J, the gap between germline ends came to 16 bases. The CDR3 totals 15 residues. The CDR3 spells CASSPIRGSTYEQYF. The CDR3 DNA is TGTGCCAGCAGCCCAATCAGAGGGAGCACCTACGAGCAGTACTTC. The variable domain in full, with the rest retrieved from reference TRBV7-2 and TRBJ2-7, is GAGVSQSPSNKVTEKGKDVELRCDPISGHTALYWYRQSLGQGLEFLIYFQGNSAPDKSGLPSDRFSAERTGGSVSTLTIQRTQQEDSAVYLCASSPIRGSTYEQYFGPGTRLTVT.

The rearrangement links TRBV19 to TRBJ2-1; 7 nucleotides line up with TRBD2. This CDR3 spans 15 amino acids. Looked up from germline, CDR1 is LNHDA and CDR2 is SQIVND (reference sequence). Losses at the gene ends were 10 bases for V and 0 bases for J; bases not matched to a gene: 9. The chain's CDR3 is CATSVAGSSYNEQFF. CDR3 sequence (DNA): TGTGCCACCTCGGTAGCGGGCAGCTCCTACAATGAGCAGTTCTTC.

The rearrangement links TRBV6-2 or TRBV6-3 to TRBJ1-6; D gene ambiguous. Trimming took 5 bases from V and 5 from J, leaving 10 bases between them. Per the germline V gene, CDR1 is MNHEY and CDR2 is SVGEGT. The CDR3 sequence is 14 residues long. CDR3 nucleotide sequence: TGTGCCAGCAGTCACGGGCAGGATAATTCACCCCTCCACTTT. Translating it yields CASSHGQDNSPLHF.

The chain employs TRBV7-2 and TRBJ2-3, with D tentatively TRBD1 (6 bases). The CDR3 is 16 residues long. V was clipped by 1 base and J by 1 base, with 12 bases between them. The germline CDR1 and CDR2 sequences are SGHTA and FQGNSA. For the CDR3, the DNA is TGTGCCAGCAGCTTAGTGGGTACAGGGCGCACAGATACGCAGTATTTT. Encoded protein: CASSLVGTGRTDTQYF.

The V gene is TRBV2, the J gene TRBJ1-1; no firm D call. Trimming pared 6 bases from V and 3 bases from J, leaving 11 bases between. CDR1 is SNHLY, CDR2 FYNNEI, per germline. This CDR3 has 13 residues. Here the CDR3 reads CASRSEGHTEAFF. The CDR3 nucleotides are TGTGCCAGCAGGTCTGAAGGGCACACTGAAGCTTTCTTT.

The J gene is TRBJ2-5, the V gene TRBV6-1, with D possibly matching TRBD1 (5 bases). Germline V lookup: CDR1 MNHNS, CDR2 SASEGT. This CDR3 contains 17 residues. The ends were cut back, 1 base at V and 5 bases at J, with 20 bases in the middle. In DNA form, the CDR3 reads TGTGCCAGCAGTGAAGGTATTGGGGCCTTCGAACTTGAGACCCAGTACTTC. Its protein is CASSEGIGAFELETQYF.

V usage is TRBV6-5 and J usage is TRBJ2-3; TRBD2 is a possible D gene (7 bases). The CDR3 totals 15 residues. Germline CDR1 MNHEY, CDR2 SVGAGI. V was cut by 8 bases and J by 0 bases, with 15 bases left in between. The chain's CDR3 is CASSIGGASTDTQYF. DNA of the CDR3: TGTGCCAGCTCCATAGGGGGGGCTAGCACAGATACGCAGTATTTT.

This clone was seen repeatedly, ten times or more. Here the CDR3 reads CASSRQGGTGGTPETQYF. The CDR3 DNA is TGTGCCAGCAGCCGACAGGGAGGGACAGGGGGCACCCCAGAGACCCAGTACTTC. J is TRBJ2-5 and V is TRBV9; 12 positions match TRBD1. The CDR3 covers 18 residues. Germline V gene lookup returns CDR1 SGDLS and CDR2 YYNGEE. The junction had 14 bases not matched to a gene; V was cut back by 4 bases and J by 4 bases.

The genes are TRBV4-3 and TRBJ2-2; 7 bases match TRBD1. V shed 1 base, J shed 0 bases, and the junction held 14 bases outside the gene matches. The CDR3 contains 20 residues. CDR1 LGHNA and CDR2 YSLEER come from the germline V gene. The CDR3 DNA sequence: TGCGCCAGCAGCCAAGTTTCTGCTAGGGGGCTACTAGCGAACACCGGGGAGCTGTTTTTT. Protein sequence: CASSQVSARGLLANTGELFF.

This rearrangement joins TRBV7-6 to TRBJ1-2, with TRBD1 as a possible D gene (6 bases). The germline V gene encodes CDR1 SGHVS and CDR2 FNYEAQ. The CDR3 runs 16 residues. V lost 5 bases and J lost 3, with 19 bases in between. CDR3 bases: TGTGCCAGCAGCAGAGGACAGCCTCCCCGGGACTATGGCTACACCTTC. Amino acids: CASSRGQPPRDYGYTF.

This chain connects TRBV5-4 to TRBJ2-2; tentative D call: TRBD2 (7 bases). The CDR3 sequence is 16 residues long. The germline gives CDR1 SGHNT, CDR2 YYREEE (reference sequence). The ends were cut back, 0 bases at V and 0 bases at J, with 9 bases in the middle. For the CDR3, the DNA is TGTGCCAGCAGCTTGGCGGGGGGCTCGAACACCGGGGAGCTGTTTTTT. It is translated as CASSLAGGSNTGELFF.

The V and J genes are TRBV15 and TRBJ2-7; TRBD1 matches at 8 bases. This CDR3 has 15 amino acids. The V and J ends lost 6 bases and 0 bases, in that order; junction bases with no gene match: 7. The germline CDR1 and CDR2 sequences are LNHNV and YYDKDF (reference sequence). CDR3: CATSYDRGLSYEQYF. In nucleotides, the CDR3 is TGTGCCACCAGTTACGACAGGGGACTCTCCTACGAGCAGTACTTC.

The sample holds a few counts of this clone. This chain connects TRBV10-2 to TRBJ2-7; TRBD2 agrees at 7 bases. CDR3 size: 16 residues. The ends lost 2 bases at V and 7 bases at J; junction bases unmatched: 14. Germline CDR1 WSHSY, CDR2 SAAADI. The CDR3 region has the DNA TGCGCCAGCAGTGAGCCGGGGAATCTCTCCGGGGGGGAGCAGTACTTC. This sequence encodes CASSEPGNLSGGEQYF.

The chain carries TRBV3-1 (or the pseudogene TRBV3-2) and TRBJ2-5, with D hard to call. V dropped 1 base and J dropped 5 bases, with 8 bases sitting between them. The CDR3 totals 13 residues. Germline V gene data show CDR1 as LGHDT and CDR2 as YNNKEL (reference sequence). CDR3 in DNA: TGTGCCAGCAGCCAAGCGCGCTCGGAGACCCAGTACTTC. Its protein product is CASSQARSETQYF.

The chain joins TRBV5-6 to TRBJ2-2; 10 nucleotides match TRBD1. The CDR3 spans 18 residues. The J segment lost 4 bases and the V segment lost 0 bases, leaving 9 bases of the junction unmatched. Germline lookup yields CDR1 SGHDT and CDR2 YYEEEE. For the CDR3, the DNA is TGTGCCAGCAGCTTGGCATACCGGGACAGGGGATTCACCGGGGAGCTGTTTTTT. Translation gives CASSLAYRDRGFTGELFF.

This chain links TRBV27 with TRBJ2-7; tentatively, D is TRBD2 (5 bases). The length of the CDR3 is 17 residues. From germline, CDR1 is MNHEY and CDR2 SMNVEV (reference sequence). V dropped 1 base and J dropped 0 bases, with 16 bases sitting between them. The CDR3 nucleotides read TGTGCCAGCAGTTTATACCACTCACCTGGGAGCTCCTACGAGCAGTACTTC. It codes for CASSLYHSPGSSYEQYF.

V gene TRBV5-5 combines with J gene TRBJ2-1; D gene unclear. The CDR3 runs to 14 residues. The V gene's germline CDR1 is SGHKS and CDR2 YYEKEE (reference sequence). Between the trimmed V and J ends, which lost 3 bases and 8 bases, there was a span of 15 bases. The CDR3 sequence: CASSSTRAPHEQFF. In nucleotides, the CDR3 is TGTGCCAGCAGCTCCACCCGGGCCCCCCATGAGCAGTTCTTC.

This chain links TRBV18 with TRBJ2-7; TRBD1 matches 7 bases. J lost 7 bases, V lost 1 base, and 4 bases had no gene match. This CDR3 is 13 amino acids long. The germline V gene encodes CDR1 KGHSH and CDR2 LQKENI. The CDR3 region has the DNA TGTGCCAGCTCACCACAGGGGGCTCAAGAGCAGTACTTC. This sequence encodes CASSPQGAQEQYF.

The gene calls are TRBV19 and TRBJ2-1, with 10 nucleotides matching TRBD2. The CDR3 has 14 residues. CDR1 LNHDA and CDR2 SQIVND come from the germline V gene (reference sequence). Losses at the gene ends were 4 bases for V and 5 bases for J; bases not matched to a gene: 2. The CDR3 loop reads CASSRTSGDNEQFF. The CDR3 DNA sequence: TGTGCCAGTAGTAGGACTAGCGGAGACAATGAGCAGTTCTTC.

This chain links TRBV9 with TRBJ2-1; no clear D gene. This CDR3 contains 14 residues. CDR1 and CDR2 (germline): SGDLS, YYNGEE. V lost 0 bases to trimming and J lost 0 bases, with 4 bases between them. CDR3 sequence: CASSVVDSYNEQFF. In nucleotides, the CDR3 is TGTGCCAGCAGCGTAGTCGACTCCTACAATGAGCAGTTCTTC.

This sequence joins TRBV28 and TRBJ2-2; 9 nucleotides align to TRBD2. This CDR3 has 16 amino acids. Germline trimming cut 5 bases from V and 2 bases from J; bases unmatched to any gene: 6. Germline-derived CDR1 and CDR2 are MDHEN and SYDVKM. CDR3 nucleotides: TGTGCCAGCAGTCAAACCGGGACTAGCAACACCGGGGAGCTGTTTTTT. This codes for CASSQTGTSNTGELFF.

The genes are TRBV6-6 and TRBJ1-4; D might be TRBD1 (5 bases). Germline V gene data show CDR1 as MNHNY and CDR2 as SVGAGI (reference sequence). The V gene lost 2 bases and the J gene lost 8 bases, with 15 bases spanning the gap. The CDR3 is 15 amino acids. The CDR3 here is CASSYRGRAGEKLFF. Written as DNA, the CDR3 is TGTGCCAGCAGTTACAGAGGCAGGGCGGGAGAAAAACTGTTTTTT.